A single sample is the source of the 8 T cell receptor beta chains below, sequenced in a study of beta chain features in type 1 diabetes. Their antigens are not known. Sequenced material consisted of expressed TCRB transcripts (all of the isolated RNA was reverse transcribed). TCRdb keeps only in-frame clones here, not all; method: immunoSEQ multiplex PCR. This table has around 710,000 clones, about an eighth appearing once. Study-level results: Type 1 diabetes patients showed a moderate but significant shortening of TCRB CDR3s in all four CD4+ subsets.

The sample comprised naive CD4+ T cells from blood. The receptors come from a young man with type 1 diabetes.

The rearrangement joins TRBV2 to TRBJ1-5; D is perhaps TRBD1 (6 bases). V dropped 0 bases and J dropped 8 bases, with 11 bases sitting between them. This CDR3 is built from 14 residues. In germline, CDR1 is SNHLY, CDR2 FYNNEI. The DNA of the CDR3 is TGTGCCAGCAGTGAAGCGCGGGGGGCAGAGCCCCAGCATTTT. Its protein product is CASSEARGAEPQHF.

This clone was counted between two and nine times. The CDR3 here is CASSLYYTGELFF. CDR3 nucleotides: TGTGCCAGCAGTTTGTACTACACCGGGGAGCTGTTTTTT. The chain combines TRBV27 with TRBJ2-2; D unclear. Germline V gene data show CDR1 as MNHEY and CDR2 as SMNVEV (reference sequence). The V end lost 3 bases, the J end lost 3 bases, and 5 bases lay between the germline ends. The CDR3 totals 13 residues.

This clone was counted a few times. The rearrangement links TRBV6-4 to TRBJ2-2; no firm D call. This CDR3 is built from 14 residues. V lost 0 bases, J lost 2 bases, and 4 bases lay in between. The germline gives CDR1 MRHNA, CDR2 SNTAGT. The CDR3 nucleotides read TGTGCCAGCAGTGACTCGGACAACACCGGGGAGCTGTTTTTT. Translation gives CASSDSDNTGELFF.

This clone appeared a few times. The rearrangement joins TRBV14 to TRBJ2-5; no firm D call. This CDR3 is 13 amino acids long. In germline, CDR1 is SGHDN, CDR2 FVKESK. Trimming took 4 bases from V and 5 from J, leaving 11 bases between them. The CDR3 DNA sequence: TGTGCCAGCAGCCGCAGTCCCAAGGAGACCCAGTACTTC. It specifies CASSRSPKETQYF.

This clone was counted a few times. The rearrangement joins TRBV7-2 to TRBJ1-1, with D hard to call. The CDR3 runs to 13 residues. Trimming took off 5 bases at V and 5 bases at J, with 12 bases between the two ends. Germline CDR1 and CDR2: SGHTA and FQGNSA. The DNA of the CDR3 is TGTGCCAGCAGCAGGACCGGAGGGACTGAAGCTTTCTTT. Protein product: CASSRTGGTEAFF.

This clone was seen more than once but under ten times. V is TRBV4-3 and J is TRBJ1-4; D is undetermined. Trimming cost V 1 base and J 1 base, with 7 bases left between them. This CDR3 contains 15 residues. Germline V gives CDR1 LGHNA, CDR2 YSLEER. DNA of the CDR3: TGCGCCAGCAGCCAAGGGCCACTAACTAATGAAAAACTGTTTTTT. Its translation: CASSQGPLTNEKLFF.

This chain uses TRBV10-1 with TRBJ2-3; D uncertain. CDR1 and CDR2 (germline): WNHNN, SYGVQD (reference sequence). The germline V and J ends were trimmed by 4 bases and 6 bases, with 8 bases remaining between them. The CDR3 has 12 residues. In nucleotides, the CDR3 is TGCGCCAGCAGTGGCATTTCGGATACGCAGTATTTT. Translating gives CASSGISDTQYF.

The sample holds a few counts of this clone. V is TRBV5-1 and J is TRBJ2-6; perhaps TRBD1 as D (5 bases). The V gene lost 3 bases and the J gene lost 0 bases, with 13 bases spanning the gap. The CDR3 is made up of 17 amino acids. Germline-derived CDR1 and CDR2 are SGHRS and YFSETQ. The CDR3 DNA is TGCGCCAGCAGCTCCCAGGGATCTGGCTCTGGGGCCAACGTCCTGACTTTC. This gives the protein CASSSQGSGSGANVLTF.